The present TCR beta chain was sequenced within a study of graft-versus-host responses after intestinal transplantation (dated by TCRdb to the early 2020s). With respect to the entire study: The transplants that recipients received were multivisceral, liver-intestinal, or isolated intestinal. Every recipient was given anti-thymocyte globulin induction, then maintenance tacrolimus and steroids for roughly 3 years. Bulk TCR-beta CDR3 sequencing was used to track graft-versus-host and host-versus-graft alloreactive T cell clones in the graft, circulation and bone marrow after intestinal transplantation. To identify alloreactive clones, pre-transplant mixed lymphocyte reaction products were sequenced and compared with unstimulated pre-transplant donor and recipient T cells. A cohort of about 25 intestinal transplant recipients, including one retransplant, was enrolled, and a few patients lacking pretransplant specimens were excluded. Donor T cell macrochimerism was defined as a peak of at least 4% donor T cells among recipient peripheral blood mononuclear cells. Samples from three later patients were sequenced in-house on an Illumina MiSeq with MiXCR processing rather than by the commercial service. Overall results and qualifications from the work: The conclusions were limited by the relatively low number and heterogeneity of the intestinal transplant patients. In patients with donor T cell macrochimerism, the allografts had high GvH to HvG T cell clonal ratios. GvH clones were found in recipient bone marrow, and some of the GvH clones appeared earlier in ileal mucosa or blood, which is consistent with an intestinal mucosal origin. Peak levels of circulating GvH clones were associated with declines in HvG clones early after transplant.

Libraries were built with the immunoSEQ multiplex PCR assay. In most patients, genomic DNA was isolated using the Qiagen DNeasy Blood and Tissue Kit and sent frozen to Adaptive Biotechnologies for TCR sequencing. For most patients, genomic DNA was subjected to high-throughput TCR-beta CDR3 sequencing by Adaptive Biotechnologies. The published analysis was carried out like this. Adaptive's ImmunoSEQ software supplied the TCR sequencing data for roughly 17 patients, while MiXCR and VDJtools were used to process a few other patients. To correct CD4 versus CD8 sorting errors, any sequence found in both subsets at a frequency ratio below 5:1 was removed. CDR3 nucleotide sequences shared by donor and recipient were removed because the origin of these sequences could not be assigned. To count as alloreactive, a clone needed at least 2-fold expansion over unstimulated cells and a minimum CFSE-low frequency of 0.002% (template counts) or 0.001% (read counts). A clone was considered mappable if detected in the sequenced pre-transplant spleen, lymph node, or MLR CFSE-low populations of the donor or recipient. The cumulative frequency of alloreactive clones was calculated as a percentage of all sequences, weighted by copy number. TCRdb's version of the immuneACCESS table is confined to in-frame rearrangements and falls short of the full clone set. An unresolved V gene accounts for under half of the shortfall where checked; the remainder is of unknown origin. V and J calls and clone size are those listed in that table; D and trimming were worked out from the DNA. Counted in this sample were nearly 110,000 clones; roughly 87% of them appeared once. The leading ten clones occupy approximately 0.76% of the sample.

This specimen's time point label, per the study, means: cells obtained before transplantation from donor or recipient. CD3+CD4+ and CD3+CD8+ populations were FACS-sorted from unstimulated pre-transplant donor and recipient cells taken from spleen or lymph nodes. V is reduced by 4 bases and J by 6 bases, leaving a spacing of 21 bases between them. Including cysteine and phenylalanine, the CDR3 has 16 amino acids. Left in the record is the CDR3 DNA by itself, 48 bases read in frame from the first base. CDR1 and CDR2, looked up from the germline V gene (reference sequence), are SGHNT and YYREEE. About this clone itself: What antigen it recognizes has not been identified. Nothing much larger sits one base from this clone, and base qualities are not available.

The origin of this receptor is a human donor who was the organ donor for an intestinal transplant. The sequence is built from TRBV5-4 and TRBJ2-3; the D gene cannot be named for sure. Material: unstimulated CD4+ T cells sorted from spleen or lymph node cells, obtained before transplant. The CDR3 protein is CASSRPGPSAFDTQYF. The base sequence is TGTGCCAGCAGCCGACCCGGGCCCTCGGCCTTTGATACGCAGTATTTT.